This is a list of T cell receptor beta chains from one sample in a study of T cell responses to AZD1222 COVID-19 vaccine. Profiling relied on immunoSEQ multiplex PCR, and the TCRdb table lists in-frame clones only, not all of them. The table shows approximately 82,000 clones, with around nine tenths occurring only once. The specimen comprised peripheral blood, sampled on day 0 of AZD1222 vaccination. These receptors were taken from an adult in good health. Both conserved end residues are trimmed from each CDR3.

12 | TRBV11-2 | ASSRLRDPLWQF
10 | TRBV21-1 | ASTKRTAEAF
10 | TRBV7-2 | ASSLFKETQY
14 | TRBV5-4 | ASSSGTGGEVETQY
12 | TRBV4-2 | ASSQGRGEEKLF
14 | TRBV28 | ASSPTGAGVFYEQY
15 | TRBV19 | PSSIHLSTGGGGEQF
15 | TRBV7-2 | ASSPGTGPPGTDTQY
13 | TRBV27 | ASSTHPQGDYEQY
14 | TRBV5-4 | ASSVNRAANTGELF
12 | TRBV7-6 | ASSPGDSNNEQF
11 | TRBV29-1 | SVRTGENEKLF
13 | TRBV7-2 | ASSLVARTHYEQY
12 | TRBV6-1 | ASSDFEWSGTQY
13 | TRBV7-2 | ASSLGQTPGNTIY
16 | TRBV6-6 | ASSRGRAGQSSGNTIY
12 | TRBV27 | ASSLSRPNTEAF
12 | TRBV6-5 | ATSETGGRWELF
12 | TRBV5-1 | ASSSRGQGETQY
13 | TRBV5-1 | ASSLGGGNTGELF
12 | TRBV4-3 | ASSRGRNTGELF
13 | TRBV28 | ASSPRDSLSYEQY
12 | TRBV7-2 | ASSSQGASYGYT
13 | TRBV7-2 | ASSLGPGSSYEQY
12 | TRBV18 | ASSKDSPNSPLH
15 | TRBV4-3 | ASSQVPGQVRPDTQY
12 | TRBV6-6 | ASSLAAWSYEQY
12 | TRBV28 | ASSLGLYSYGYT
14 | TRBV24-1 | ATSDLREGATGELF
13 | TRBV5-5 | ASSLEGTGANVLT
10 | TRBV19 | ASSPTGNEQY
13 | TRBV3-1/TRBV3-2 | ASSQGNGKQETQY
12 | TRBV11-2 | ASTPVGRTDGYT
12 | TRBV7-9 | ASSFPANTGELF
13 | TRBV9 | ASSSRPGAGNTIY
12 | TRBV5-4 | ASSPGGLGNTIY
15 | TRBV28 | ASSSSDRGPRNYGYT
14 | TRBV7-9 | ASSRGDRGPNEKLF
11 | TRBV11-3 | ASSFRHTGELF
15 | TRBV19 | PSSIDQSTGGGGEQF